This paragraph covers one T cell receptor (beta chain) sequence. Its antigen is as yet unknown. CDR1 SGHAT and CDR2 FQNNGV come from the germline V gene. The CDR3 is 13 amino acids. V dropped 5 bases and J dropped 12 bases, with 17 bases sitting between them. The data originate from a study of neurological immune-mediated disorders. General study points: Across subjects, no CDR3 amino acid sequence appeared in expanded clones of more than one subject, a finding that suggested private repertoires in all groups.

5'RACE with 10-nucleotide random UMIs generated the cDNA. TCRdb reprocessed the 5' RACE reads with MiXCR, giving one entry per CDR3 protein. The sample yields some 30,000 distinct CDR3 sequences, 16% seen once. Time point: technical triplicate 3. The sample comprised CD4+ T cells from blood. The chain uses TRBV11-2 and TRBJ2-1; TRBD2 might be the D (6 bases). The TCR originated in a female donor with HTLV-1-associated myelopathy (HAM/TSP). CDR3 sequence: CASSLGTSGGQFF. CDR3 DNA sequence: TGTGCCAGCAGCCTCGGGACTTCCGGAGGGCAGTTCTTC.